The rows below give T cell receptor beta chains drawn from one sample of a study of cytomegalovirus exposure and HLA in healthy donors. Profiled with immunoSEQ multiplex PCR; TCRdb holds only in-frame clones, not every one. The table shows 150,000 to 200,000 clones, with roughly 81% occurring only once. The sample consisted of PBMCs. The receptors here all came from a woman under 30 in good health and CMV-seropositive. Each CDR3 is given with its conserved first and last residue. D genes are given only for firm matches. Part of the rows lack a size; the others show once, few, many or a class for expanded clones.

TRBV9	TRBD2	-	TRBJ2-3	CASSVATKTSGGAMGTDTQYF	TGTGCCAGCAGCGTAGCCACGAAGACTAGCGGGGGAGCGATGGGCACAGATACGCAGTATTTT
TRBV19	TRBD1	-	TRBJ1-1	CASKGQGIGTEAFF	TGTGCCAGTAAAGGACAGGGAATCGGCACTGAAGCTTTCTTT
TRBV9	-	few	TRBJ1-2	CASSGELAGGYTF	TGTGCCAGCAGCGGGGAGCTAGCAGGTGGCTACACCTTC
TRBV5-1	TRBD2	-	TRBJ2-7	CASSPGLEVWTYEQYF	TGCGCCAGCAGCCCGGGACTAGAGGTCTGGACCTACGAGCAGTACTTC
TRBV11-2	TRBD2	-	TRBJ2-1	CASSYTNTLAGWFYEQFF	TGTGCCAGCAGCTATACTAACACTCTAGCGGGATGGTTTTATGAGCAGTTCTTC
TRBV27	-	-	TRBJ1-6	CASSFMMGAHSPLHF	TGTGCCAGCAGTTTTATGATGGGGGCACATTCACCCCTCCACTTT
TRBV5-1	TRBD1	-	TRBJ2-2	CASSLEGARNTGELFF	TGCGCCAGCAGCTTGGAGGGGGCGAGGAACACCGGGGAGCTGTTTTTT
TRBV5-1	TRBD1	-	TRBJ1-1	CASSPIFSRGLDTEAFF	TGCGCCAGCAGCCCCATTTTTTCCAGGGGGCTTGACACTGAAGCTTTCTTT
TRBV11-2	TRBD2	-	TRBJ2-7	CASSLSGLRENEQYF	TGTGCCAGCAGCTTGTCGGGACTAAGAGAAAACGAGCAGTACTTC
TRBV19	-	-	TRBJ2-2	CASSVENRVPGELFF	TGTGCCAGTAGTGTAGAGAACAGGGTGCCCGGGGAGCTGTTTTTT
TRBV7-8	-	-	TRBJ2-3	CASSPEKAIGGDTQYF	TGTGCCAGCAGCCCCGAAAAGGCGATCGGAGGCGATACGCAGTATTTT
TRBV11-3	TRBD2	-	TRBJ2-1	CASSFSTSGDYNEQFF	TGTGCCAGCAGCTTTTCGACTAGCGGGGACTACAATGAGCAGTTCTTC
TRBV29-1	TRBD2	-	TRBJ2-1	CSVEPAGGLGSYNEQFF	TGCAGCGTTGAGCCAGCGGGGGGCCTTGGCTCCTACAATGAGCAGTTCTTC
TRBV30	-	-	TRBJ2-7	CAWSVQANLPYEQYF	TGTGCCTGGAGTGTCCAGGCAAACCTCCCCTACGAGCAGTACTTC
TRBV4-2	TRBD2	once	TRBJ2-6	CASSQEGLGGANVLTF	TGTGCCAGCAGCCAAGAAGGACTAGGAGGGGCCAACGTCCTGACTTTC
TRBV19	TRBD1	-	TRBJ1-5	CASRGTGQPQHF	TGTGCCAGTAGGGGGACAGGTCAGCCCCAGCATTTT
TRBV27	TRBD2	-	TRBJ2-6	CASSSYGGALGANVLTF	TGTGCCAGCAGTTCGTACGGGGGGGCTCTTGGGGCCAACGTCCTGACTTTC
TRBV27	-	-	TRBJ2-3	CATRRVPMDTQYF	TGTGCCACCCGGAGGGTCCCTATGGATACGCAGTATTTT
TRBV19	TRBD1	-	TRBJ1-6	CASSIRTGAESPLHF	TGTGCCAGTAGTATCCGAACAGGGGCAGAATCACCCCTCCACTTT
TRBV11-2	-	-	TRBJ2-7	CASRQGGSYSYEQYF	TGTGCCAGCAGACAAGGAGGCAGTTACTCCTACGAGCAGTACTTC
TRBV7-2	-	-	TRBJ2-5	CASSLVGGAQETQYF	TGTGCCAGCAGCTTAGTTGGGGGGGCTCAAGAGACCCAGTACTTC
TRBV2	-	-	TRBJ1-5	CASSGGGNQPQHF	TGTGCCAGCAGTGGAGGTGGCAATCAGCCCCAGCATTTT
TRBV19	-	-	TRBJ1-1	CASSNPAEAFF	TGTGCCAGTAGTAATCCAGCTGAAGCTTTCTTT
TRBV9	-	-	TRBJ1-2	CASSVGGTGGYTF	TGTGCCAGCAGCGTAGGCGGAACTGGGGGCTACACCTTC
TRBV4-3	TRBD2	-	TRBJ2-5	CASSQASGQETQYF	TGCGCCAGCAGCCAGGCTAGCGGCCAAGAGACCCAGTACTTC
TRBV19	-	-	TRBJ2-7	CASRPGPTGDYEQYF	TGTGCCAGTAGACCCGGCCCGACAGGAGACTACGAGCAGTACTTC
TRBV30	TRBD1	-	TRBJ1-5	CAWSQGAGQPQHF	TGTGCCTGGAGTCAGGGGGCTGGACAGCCCCAGCATTTT
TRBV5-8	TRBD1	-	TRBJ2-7	CATPLRDRVRHEQYF	TGTGCCACACCCCTCCGGGACAGGGTACGCCACGAGCAGTACTTC
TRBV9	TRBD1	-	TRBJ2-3	CASSIKPGTATDTQYF	TGTGCCAGCAGCATCAAGCCCGGGACAGCCACAGATACGCAGTATTTT
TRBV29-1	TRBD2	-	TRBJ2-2	CSVAPSGVNTGELFF	TGCAGCGTCGCCCCTAGCGGGGTGAACACCGGGGAGCTGTTTTTT
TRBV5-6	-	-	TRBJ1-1	CASSLGTDPEAFF	TGTGCCAGCAGCTTGGGGACAGATCCCGAAGCTTTCTTT
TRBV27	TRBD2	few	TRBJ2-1	CASQQWTSGNNEQFF	TGTGCCAGCCAACAATGGACTAGCGGGAACAATGAGCAGTTCTTC